These 32 T cell receptor beta chains were sequenced from one sample in a study of blood T cell repertoires in COVID-19. Sequencing used immunoSEQ multiplex PCR; TCRdb keeps in-frame clones, though not all of them. This table has about 130,000 clones, about 85% appearing once. The sample comprised peripheral blood. Receptors originate from a woman older than 75 with acute or convalescent COVID-19.

The CDR3 loop is CASSYFAGSSSTGELFF. The DNA of the CDR3 is TGTGCCAGCAGCTATTTCGCGGGGTCCTCGAGCACCGGGGAGCTGTTTTTT. The chain carries TRBV7-2 and TRBJ2-2, with D possibly TRBD2 on 6 matching bases. Between the trimmed V and J ends, which lost 4 bases and 4 bases, there was a span of 19 bases. The CDR3 extends over 17 amino acids. Germline CDR1 and CDR2: SGHTA and FQGNSA. The entire variable domain, with the rest obtained from reference TRBV7-2 and TRBJ2-2, is as follows: GAGVSQSPSNKVTEKGKDVELRCDPISGHTALYWYRQSLGQGLEFLIYFQGNSAPDKSGLPSDRFSAERTGGSVSTLTIQRTQQEDSAVYLCASSYFAGSSSTGELFFGEGSRLTVL.

The V call is TRBV2, the J call TRBJ2-1; TRBD1 matches at 9 bases. The CDR3 runs 14 residues. Germline CDR1 is SNHLY and CDR2 is FYNNEI. V shed 6 bases, J shed 8 bases, and the junction held 8 bases outside the gene matches. The CDR3 DNA reads as TGTGCCAGCAGGAGGACAGGGGCAGGGGATGAGCAGTTCTTC. As protein: CASRRTGAGDEQFF.

This clone turned up a few times. This chain links TRBV5-1 with TRBJ1-4, with D possibly matching TRBD1 (5 bases). Trimming pared 3 bases from V and 5 bases from J, leaving 11 bases between. CDR3 length: 14 amino acids. CDR1 and CDR2 from the germline V gene are SGHRS and YFSETQ. CDR3 in DNA: TGCGCCAGCAGCTACGACAGCTCAAATGAAAAACTGTTTTTT. It specifies CASSYDSSNEKLFF.

V and J are TRBV19 and TRBJ1-1; D possibly corresponds to TRBD1 (5 bases). Trimming cost V 7 bases and J 2 bases, with 11 bases left between them. Germline CDR1 is LNHDA and CDR2 is SQIVND (reference sequence). This CDR3 is built from 13 residues. DNA of the CDR3: TGTGCCAGTACAGGGCTGGGAAACACTGAAGCTTTCTTT. Translating it yields CASTGLGNTEAFF.

V usage is TRBV7-6 and J usage is TRBJ2-5; 10 bases match TRBD2. Germline-derived CDR1 and CDR2 are SGHVS and FNYEAQ. The length of the CDR3 is 16 residues. V gave up 3 bases and J gave up 5 bases; unmatched junction bases: 9. The CDR3 DNA follows: TGTGCCAGCAGCTTTTTAGCGTTAGCGGGGGGTGAGACCCAGTACTTC. Residues: CASSFLALAGGETQYF.

The chain recombines TRBV29-1 with TRBJ2-2; 7 bases fit TRBD1. From germline, CDR1 is SQVTM and CDR2 ANQGSEA. J was trimmed by 1 base and V by 5 bases; bases with no gene match: 4. The CDR3 has 14 residues. The CDR3 DNA sequence: TGCAGCGTTAAGAGGACAGGGAACACCGGGGAGCTGTTTTTT. Its translation is CSVKRTGNTGELFF.

J is TRBJ1-5 and V is TRBV7-2; 8 bases align to TRBD1. V gave up 4 bases and J gave up 7 bases; unmatched junction bases: 6. The germline V gene has CDR1 SGHTA and CDR2 FQGNSA. The CDR3 is 14 residues long. The CDR3 bases are TGTGCCAGCAGCTCTGGACAGGGAGGCCAGCCCCAGCATTTT. This codes for CASSSGQGGQPQHF. Full variable domain (rest looked up from reference TRBV7-2 and TRBJ1-5): GAGVSQSPSNKVTEKGKDVELRCDPISGHTALYWYRQSLGQGLEFLIYFQGNSAPDKSGLPSDRFSAERTGGSVSTLTIQRTQQEDSAVYLCASSSGQGGQPQHFGDGTRLSIL.

V and J are TRBV6-6 and TRBJ1-1; 9 bases are a match to TRBD1. The germline V gene has CDR1 MNHNY and CDR2 SVGAGI (reference sequence). This CDR3 is 14 amino acids long. With V trimmed by 6 bases and J by 7 bases, 9 bases remained unmatched. The CDR3 reads CASSREQGAVEAFF. CDR3 nucleotide sequence: TGTGCCAGCAGCCGAGAACAGGGGGCGGTTGAAGCTTTCTTT.

V and J are TRBV9 and TRBJ1-1, with D maybe TRBD1 (5 bases). Between the trimmed V and J ends, which lost 0 bases and 7 bases, there was a span of 16 bases. The CDR3 totals 15 residues. Germline CDR1 is SGDLS and CDR2 is YYNGEE. The CDR3 protein is CASSVVGGPIYEAFF. CDR3 nucleotide sequence: TGTGCCAGCAGCGTAGTCGGGGGTCCCATCTATGAAGCTTTCTTT.

This chain uses TRBV2 with TRBJ2-3; TRBD1 aligns across 7 bases. The trim removed 4 bases at V and 2 bases at J, leaving 9 bases unmatched. Germline CDR1 and CDR2: SNHLY and FYNNEI. This CDR3 spans 16 amino acids. CDR3: CASSGRTGMITDTQYF. Here the CDR3 DNA reads TGTGCCAGCAGTGGTCGGACAGGTATGATCACAGATACGCAGTATTTT.

This chain uses TRBV11-2 with TRBJ1-1; D unclear. The V gene lost 5 bases and the J gene lost 1 base, with 8 bases spanning the gap. The CDR3 loop spans 13 amino acids. From germline, CDR1 is SGHAT and CDR2 FQNNGV. The CDR3 DNA reads TGTGCCAGCAGCCCCCCCGGGAACACTGAAGCTTTCTTT. Encoded protein: CASSPPGNTEAFF.

V is TRBV7-9 and J is TRBJ2-5; D is perhaps TRBD1 (5 bases). Germline V gives CDR1 SEHNR, CDR2 FQNEAQ (reference sequence). This CDR3 spans 13 amino acids. The V and J ends lost 3 bases and 5 bases respectively, with 10 bases between them. This chain's CDR3 is CASSLLGLETQYF. In nucleotides, the CDR3 is TGTGCCAGCAGCTTGCTGGGGCTTGAGACCCAGTACTTC.

About this clone itself: The missing conserved phenylalanine or tryptophan at the end of this CDR3 makes a read error likely. It is unclear where the CDR3 begins or ends on the DNA, so no DNA is shown, and the CDR3 is as TCRdb lists it. The V and J genes are TRBV6-6 and TRBJ1-5; the DNA was not used to check the table's D call, TRBD1. The CDR3 comprises 12 residues, both ends counted. Germline assignment: CDR1 MNHNY and CDR2 SVGAGI (reference sequence). CDR3 sequence reads: CASTADSSPLFY.

V usage is TRBV5-1 and J usage is TRBJ1-6, with D possibly matching TRBD1 (6 bases). There are 15 residues in the CDR3. The germline V gene has CDR1 SGHRS and CDR2 YFSETQ. Trimming cost V 5 bases and J 8 bases, with 17 bases left between them. This CDR3 is CASSATGHVDSPLHF. CDR3 DNA sequence: TGCGCCAGCAGTGCGACAGGACATGTGGATTCACCCCTCCACTTT.

V usage is TRBV10-2 and J usage is TRBJ1-2; perhaps TRBD1 as D (5 bases). This CDR3 is built from 15 residues. Trimming removed 3 bases at V and 7 bases at J, with 18 bases between. Germline V gene data show CDR1 as WSHSY and CDR2 as SAAADI. The CDR3: CASSDLQRGRAGYTF. CDR3 sequence (DNA): TGCGCCAGCAGTGATTTACAAAGGGGAAGGGCTGGCTACACCTTC.

The count of this clone is one. The chain couples TRBV28 to TRBJ1-1; D is unclear. Trimming removed 6 bases from V and 4 bases from J, with 21 bases in between. The CDR3 totals 16 residues. Looked up from germline, CDR1 is MDHEN and CDR2 is SYDVKM. Written as DNA, the CDR3 is TGTGCCAGCAGCCCCCGCGGGGATTTGGTGAGCACTGAAGCTTTCTTT. Protein: CASSPRGDLVSTEAFF.

The rearrangement links TRBV7-9 to TRBJ2-3, with D maybe TRBD1 (5 bases). V lost 5 bases, J lost 2 bases, and 20 bases lay in between. CDR3 length: 17 residues. Germline assignment: CDR1 SEHNR and CDR2 FQNEAQ (reference sequence). CDR3 sequence reads: CASSPGREAYSTDTQYF. CDR3 coding DNA: TGTGCCAGCAGCCCAGGGCGAGAAGCCTACTCCACAGATACGCAGTATTTT.

J is TRBJ1-5 and V is TRBV6-1, with a weak D call TRBD1 (5 bases). V lost 2 bases, J lost 2 bases, and 13 bases lay in between. CDR3 length: 16 amino acids. Looked up from germline, CDR1 is MNHNS and CDR2 is SASEGT. The CDR3 spells CASSELSARGNQPQHF. The CDR3, as DNA: TGTGCCAGCAGTGAATTGTCTGCCAGGGGCAATCAGCCCCAGCATTTT.

CDR3: CASSDPNYNEQFF. CDR3 sequence (DNA): TGTGCCAGCAGTGATCCTAACTACAATGAGCAGTTCTTC. The chain combines TRBV25-1 with TRBJ2-1; D remains unclear. CDR1 is MGHDK and CDR2 is SYGVNS in the germline V gene. The CDR3 contains 13 residues. V was clipped by 3 bases and J by 3 bases, with 6 bases between them. Combining the CDR3 with reference TRBV25-1 and TRBJ2-1 gives the whole variable domain EADIYQTPRYLVIGTGKKITLECSQTMGHDKMYWYQQDPGMELHLIHYSYGVNSTEKGDLSSESTVSRIRTEHFPLTLESARPSHTSQYLCASSDPNYNEQFFGPGTRLTVL.

The chain joins TRBV19 to TRBJ2-4; TRBD2 matches 8 bases. The CDR3 is 14 residues long. Germline trimming cut 5 bases from V and 1 base from J; bases unmatched to any gene: 1. CDR1 and CDR2 from the germline V gene are LNHDA and SQIVND (reference sequence). The CDR3 DNA reads TGTGCCAGTAGTCGGGAGGGGGCCAAAAACATTCAGTACTTC. Protein sequence: CASSREGAKNIQYF.

The V call is TRBV15, the J call TRBJ1-5, with a possible D match to TRBD1 (6 bases). Germline CDR1 and CDR2: LNHNV and YYDKDF (reference sequence). This CDR3 spans 14 amino acids. V was pared by 1 base and J by 7 bases, with 11 bases between. The CDR3 here is CATSRGSQGQPQHF. CDR3 DNA: TGTGCCACCAGCAGAGGGTCCCAGGGGCAGCCCCAGCATTTT.

The chain links TRBV14 to TRBJ1-1; D call uncertain. The germline CDR1 and CDR2 sequences are SGHDN and FVKESK. The CDR3 is made up of 12 amino acids. The V end was cut by 1 base, the J end by 8 bases, with 8 bases between. CDR3 in amino acids: CASSQVANEAFF. CDR3 nucleotide sequence: TGTGCCAGCAGCCAAGTGGCCAACGAAGCTTTCTTT.

The chain carries TRBV27 and TRBJ2-2; tentative D call: TRBD1 (6 bases). The CDR3 sequence is 14 residues long. In germline, CDR1 is MNHEY, CDR2 SMNVEV (reference sequence). V was clipped by 2 bases and J by 7 bases, with 11 bases between them. The CDR3 sequence: CASSLRGSRGELFF. The DNA of the CDR3 is TGTGCCAGCAGTTTAAGGGGGTCTCGCGGGGAGCTGTTTTTT.

The count of this clone is one. The gene calls are TRBV25-1 and TRBJ2-7, with D perhaps matching TRBD2 (5 bases). CDR3 length: 16 residues. Germline V gives CDR1 MGHDK, CDR2 SYGVNS. Trimming removed 1 base at V and 2 bases at J, with 15 bases between. The DNA of the CDR3 is TGTGCCAGCAGTGAATGGCTGCTGTCGGGGACCTACGAGCAGTACTTC. This gives the protein CASSEWLLSGTYEQYF.

The V gene is TRBV9, the J gene TRBJ1-6; TRBD1 agrees at 7 bases. Germline CDR1 reads SGDLS; CDR2 reads YYNGEE. This CDR3 is built from 15 residues. V was pared by 3 bases and J by 6 bases, with 6 bases of the junction left unmatched. The CDR3 here is CASSASRQGNSPLHF. The CDR3, as DNA: TGTGCCAGCAGCGCGAGCCGACAGGGTAATTCACCCCTCCACTTT. Complete variable domain (other parts from reference TRBV9 and TRBJ1-6): DSGVTQTPKHLITATGQRVTLRCSPRSGDLSVYWYQQSLDQGLQFLIQYYNGEERAKGNILERFSAQQFPDLHSELNLSSLELGDSALYFCASSASRQGNSPLHFGNGTRLTVT.

The V and J genes are TRBV2 and TRBJ1-3, with a tentative D call TRBD1 (5 bases). Germline-derived CDR1 and CDR2 are SNHLY and FYNNEI. V lost 6 bases and J 2 bases, leaving 8 bases between the germline ends. CDR3 length: 13 amino acids. Here the CDR3 reads CASSGTPGNTIYF. The CDR3 coding sequence is TGTGCCAGCAGCGGGACTCCTGGAAACACCATATATTTT.

This chain connects TRBV15 to TRBJ1-5, with a tentative D call TRBD1 (6 bases). Trimming took 0 bases from V and 9 from J, leaving 12 bases between them. This CDR3 region has 14 residues. Germline CDR1 is LNHNV and CDR2 is YYDKDF (reference sequence). CDR3 sequence reads: CATSRDQGRRPQHF. The CDR3 DNA follows: TGTGCCACCAGCAGAGACCAGGGGAGAAGGCCCCAGCATTTT.

This chain links TRBV3-1 (or the pseudogene TRBV3-2) with TRBJ1-1, with D perhaps matching TRBD1 (5 bases). V was trimmed by 4 bases and J by 3 bases, leaving 9 bases between them. The CDR3 is made up of 13 amino acids. The germline gives CDR1 LGHDT, CDR2 YNNKEL (reference sequence). The CDR3 loop reads CASSLGTHTEAFF. In DNA, the CDR3 is TGTGCCAGCAGCCTCGGGACTCACACTGAAGCTTTCTTT.

This clone showed up just once. CDR3 bases: TGTGCCAGCACTGACCGACAGGGCTATAGCAATCAGCCCCAGCATTTT. This sequence encodes CASTDRQGYSNQPQHF. V is TRBV6-1 and J is TRBJ1-5, with 7 bases that match TRBD1. The V gene's germline CDR1 is MNHNS and CDR2 SASEGT. Losses at the gene ends were 7 bases for V and 0 bases for J; bases not matched to a gene: 9. CDR3 size: 16 residues.

The genes are TRBV19 and TRBJ1-3; 8 bases are a match to TRBD1. Trimming took 6 bases from V and 3 from J; bases not matched to a gene: 10. Germline lookup yields CDR1 LNHDA and CDR2 SQIVND (reference sequence). The CDR3 loop spans 16 amino acids. The CDR3 coding sequence is TGTGCCAGTAGCCCTCAGGACAGGGCTGGTGGAAACACCATATATTTT. This codes for CASSPQDRAGGNTIYF.

The chain combines TRBV6-5 with TRBJ1-5, with D uncertain. The germline V and J ends were trimmed by 0 bases and 5 bases, with 8 bases remaining between them. The CDR3 is made up of 14 amino acids. CDR1 and CDR2 (germline): MNHEY, SVGAGI. The CDR3 sequence is CASSYSTTHQPQHF. The CDR3 DNA follows: TGTGCCAGCAGTTACTCGACGACACATCAGCCCCAGCATTTT.

The V call is TRBV7-2, the J call TRBJ1-5; 10 bases fit TRBD1. The germline CDR1 and CDR2 sequences are SGHTA and FQGNSA. The junction had 7 bases not matched to a gene; V was cut back by 4 bases and J by 10 bases. This CDR3 spans 14 amino acids. The CDR3 protein is CASSSGQGRGPQHF. The CDR3 DNA follows: TGTGCCAGCAGCTCGGGACAGGGGAGGGGACCCCAGCATTTT.